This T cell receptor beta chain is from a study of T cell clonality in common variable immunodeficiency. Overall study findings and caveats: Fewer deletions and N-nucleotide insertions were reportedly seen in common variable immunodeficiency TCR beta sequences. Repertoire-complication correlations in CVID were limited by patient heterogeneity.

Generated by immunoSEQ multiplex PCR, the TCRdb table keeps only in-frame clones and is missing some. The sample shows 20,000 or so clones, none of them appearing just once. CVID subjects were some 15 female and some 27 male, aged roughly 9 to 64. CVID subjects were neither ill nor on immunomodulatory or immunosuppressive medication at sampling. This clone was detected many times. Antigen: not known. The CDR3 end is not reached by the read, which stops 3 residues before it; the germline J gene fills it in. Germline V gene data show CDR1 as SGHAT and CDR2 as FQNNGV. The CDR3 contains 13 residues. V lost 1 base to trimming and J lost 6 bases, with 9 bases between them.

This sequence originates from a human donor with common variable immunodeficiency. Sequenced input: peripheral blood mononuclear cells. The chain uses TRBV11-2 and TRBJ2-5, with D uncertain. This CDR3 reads CASSLVSRQTQYF. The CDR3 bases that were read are TGTGCCAGCAGCTTAGTGTCGAGGCAGACC.